This is a list of T cell receptor beta chains from one sample in a study of T cell responses to AZD1222 COVID-19 vaccine. Method: immunoSEQ multiplex PCR; TCRdb's copy keeps in-frame clones and lacks some. The table records approximately 100,000 clones, approximately 90% of them present only once. The specimen was peripheral blood, collected 28 days after the second AZD1222 dose. Receptors were obtained from an adult who received the AZD1222 COVID-19 vaccine. The CDR3 runs from the conserved cysteine through the conserved F or W. D genes are given only for firm matches. Rows give clone size only sometimes, using once, few, many, or a class for an expanded clone.

d_gene	abundance	v_gene	j_gene	CDR3nt	CDR3aa
TRBD1	-	TRBV7-9	TRBJ1-1	TGTGCCAGCAGCCCTACAGGGGTGAACACTGAAGCTTTCTTT	CASSPTGVNTEAFF
-	-	TRBV19	TRBJ1-5	TGTGCCAGTAGTATAGGGTATGGCAATCAGCCCCAGCATTTT	CASSIGYGNQPQHF
TRBD1	-	TRBV18	TRBJ1-3	TGTGCCAGCTCACCCCTCCAGGGGGAAGGAAACACCATATATTTT	CASSPLQGEGNTIYF
TRBD2	-	TRBV18	TRBJ2-3	TGTGCCAGCTCACCACCCAAGCGGGGGACCACAGATACGCAGTATTTT	CASSPPKRGTTDTQYF
TRBD1	-	TRBV5-6	TRBJ1-2	TGTGCCAGCAGCTGGGGACAGGGGGCGCCCGGCTACACCTTC	CASSWGQGAPGYTF
TRBD1	-	TRBV6-2/TRBV6-3	TRBJ1-5	TGTGCCAGCAGCTCTGGACAGGGTCGGGATCAGCCCCAGCATTTT	CASSSGQGRDQPQHF
TRBD2	once	TRBV7-3	TRBJ2-1	TGTGCCAGCAGCTCGGGACTAGCGGGGACCTACACAGAGCAGTTCTTC	CASSSGLAGTYTEQFF
TRBD1	-	TRBV29-1	TRBJ1-1	TGCAGCGTTCATATCTCCTCAGGGGGCCCTGAAGCTTTCTTT	CSVHISSGGPEAFF
TRBD2	-	TRBV3-1/TRBV3-2	TRBJ2-1	TGTGCCAGCAGCCGCCGACTAGCGGACTCCTACAATGAGCAGTTCTTC	CASSRRLADSYNEQFF
TRBD2	once	TRBV20-1	TRBJ2-5	TGCAGTGCTAGTGTAGCGGGGGGGCGACAAGAGACCCAGTACTTC	CSASVAGGRQETQYF
-	-	TRBV21-1	TRBJ1-1	TGTGCCAGCAGCAAAGGTTGTAGGACAGGGCGAGGAGGGGGGCCCGCCGAAGCTTTCTTT	CASSKGCRTGRGGGPAEAFF
-	-	TRBV5-1	TRBJ1-6	TGCGCCAGCAGCTTGGTGGGGGCTTCGGGAAATTCACCCCTCCACTTT	CASSLVGASGNSPLHF
-	-	TRBV9	TRBJ1-6	TGTGCCAGCAGCGTAGGGCACAGCAATTATAATTCACCCCTCCACTTT	CASSVGHSNYNSPLHF
-	-	TRBV19	TRBJ1-1	TGTGCCAGTAGTATATTCCTGAGGGAGTCTGAAGCTTTCTTT	CASSIFLRESEAFF
TRBD1	-	TRBV4-3	TRBJ1-4	TGCGCCAGCAGTCTACGGACAGGTGAAAAACTGTTTTTT	CASSLRTGEKLFF
-	-	TRBV3-1/TRBV3-2	TRBJ1-4	TGTGCCAGCAGCCAAACCCCAGGGGAGGGGAATGAAAAACTGTTTTTT	CASSQTPGEGNEKLFF
-	-	TRBV5-1	TRBJ1-2	TGCGCCAGCCTTAGCTCTCCGGGAATATATGGCTACACCTTC	CASLSSPGIYGYTF
TRBD1	-	TRBV5-5	TRBJ1-6	TGTGCCAGCAGCCTCGCCTCGACAGGGCTTAATTCACCCCTCCACTTT	CASSLASTGLNSPLHF
-	-	TRBV6-2/TRBV6-3	TRBJ2-2	TGTGCCAGCAGTCTCAGAGACACCGGGGAGCTGTTTTTT	CASSLRDTGELFF
TRBD1	-	TRBV10-1	TRBJ1-1	TGCGCCAGCAGTGAGACAGGGGCTTCGAGCACTGAAGCTTTCTTT	CASSETGASSTEAFF
-	-	TRBV6-6	TRBJ1-4	TGTGCCAGCAGTTACAGGGGGAATGAAAAACTGTTTTTT	CASSYRGNEKLFF
-	few	TRBV28	TRBJ2-7	TGTGCCAGCAGTGGAACAGGGAGAGGCGAGCAGTACTTC	CASSGTGRGEQYF
-	-	TRBV7-9	TRBJ1-6	TGTGCCAGCAGCTTAGTGGCAGCGCTCTCACCCCTCCACTTT	CASSLVAALSPLHF
TRBD1	-	TRBV5-1	TRBJ1-3	TGCGCCAGCAGTGCCGCGGGACAGGGTCGTGGAAACACCATATATTTT	CASSAAGQGRGNTIYF
-	many	TRBV19	TRBJ1-2	TGTGCCAGTAGTATAGATCAGGGGAACTATGGCTACACCTTC	CASSIDQGNYGYTF
TRBD1	-	TRBV6-5	TRBJ1-1	TGTGCCAGCAGTCACAGGGGGGACACTGAAGCTTTCTTT	CASSHRGDTEAFF
TRBD1	-	TRBV18	TRBJ1-1	TGTGCCAGCTCGCGTACAGGGGACACTGAAGCTTTCTTT	CASSRTGDTEAFF
-	-	TRBV7-2	TRBJ2-7	TGTGCCAGCAGCTTATCTCGGGGCGAGCAGTACTTC	CASSLSRGEQYF
-	-	TRBV19	TRBJ2-5	TGTGCCAGTAGTAGATACAGGGATTCGGGTTTGGAGACCCAGTACTTC	CASSRYRDSGLETQYF
TRBD1	-	TRBV2	TRBJ1-4	TGTGCCAGCAGTCCCGACAGGGGGCTTGAGAAACTGTTTTTT	CASSPDRGLEKLFF
TRBD2	-	TRBV13	TRBJ2-5	TGTGCCAGCAGCTTAGTGGGCGGGGGATATCAAGAGACCCAGTACTTC	CASSLVGGGYQETQYF
-	-	TRBV19	TRBJ1-1	TGTGCCAGTAGTATGCGAATACCGGGACAATTGAACACTGAAGCTTTCTTT	CASSMRIPGQLNTEAFF
-	-	TRBV29-1	TRBJ2-7	TGCAGCGTTGAGGGCCTCTACGAGCAGTACTTC	CSVEGLYEQYF
TRBD2	-	TRBV2	TRBJ2-5	TGTGCCAGCAGTACCCAACGATCAGCGGGGGGCCGGGAGACCCAGTACTTC	CASSTQRSAGGRETQYF
TRBD1	-	TRBV19	TRBJ1-2	TGTGCCAGTACGGACAGGGGAAGGGACAGTAACTATGGCTACACCTTC	CASTDRGRDSNYGYTF
-	-	TRBV6-5	TRBJ2-3	TGTGCCAGCAGACCACAGGGCGCAGATACGCAGTATTTT	CASRPQGADTQYF
TRBD1	-	TRBV15	TRBJ2-7	TGTGCCACCAGCAGGGGGACAGGGGCCTACGAGCAGTACTTC	CATSRGTGAYEQYF
-	-	TRBV19	TRBJ1-4	TGTGCCAGTAGTACGGCCCGAGGGGCGTCTAGTGAAAAACTGTTTTTT	CASSTARGASSEKLFF
-	-	TRBV19	TRBJ2-7	TGTGCCAGTAGCCATAATGGCTACGAGCAGTACTTC	CASSHNGYEQYF
TRBD1	-	TRBV19	TRBJ1-6	TGTGCCATACCGGGACAGACGGATTCACCCCTCCACTTT	CAIPGQTDSPLHF
-	-	TRBV6-5	TRBJ2-7	TGTGCCAGCCGGGACCGAATATACGAGCAGTACTTC	CASRDRIYEQYF